A selection of T cell receptor beta chains follows, all from one sample in a study of blood T cell repertoires in COVID-19. The data were produced by immunoSEQ multiplex PCR, yet TCRdb's version contains in-frame clones alone and is incomplete. The table includes nearly 400,000 clones, just under 90% detected once. The sample taken for sequencing was PBMCs or T cells enriched from blood (not recorded which). The receptor source for this set is a woman in her thirties who had recovered from COVID-19. CDR3s include the opening cysteine and the closing phenylalanine or tryptophan. A D gene is named only where the DNA matches it firmly. Size values are once, few and many counts, or a class for expanded clones, and some rows have none.

clone size | J gene | D gene | V gene | CDR3 protein | CDR3 DNA
- | TRBJ2-3 | - | TRBV10-1 | CASSELQGPSDTQYF | TGCGCCAGCAGTGAGTTACAGGGCCCCAGTGATACGCAGTATTTT
- | TRBJ2-5 | TRBD2 | TRBV7-9 | CASSLSVRGEGETQYF | TGTGCCAGCAGCTTGAGCGTGCGGGGGGAAGGAGAGACCCAGTACTTC
few | TRBJ2-3 | TRBD2 | TRBV20-1 | CSASVSGSETDTQYF | TGCAGTGCTAGTGTTAGCGGGAGTGAGACAGATACGCAGTATTTT
once | TRBJ1-2 | - | TRBV5-1 | CASSFWFRVLGYTF | TGCGCCAGCAGCTTTTGGTTCAGGGTTTTAGGCTACACCTTC
- | TRBJ1-2 | TRBD1 | TRBV29-1 | CSAGQGSVYGYTF | TGCAGCGCCGGACAGGGTTCGGTCTATGGCTACACCTTC
- | TRBJ2-4 | - | TRBV5-4 | CASSLGAASITKNIQYF | TGTGCCAGCAGCTTGGGCGCGGCGAGTATAACCAAAAACATTCAGTACTTC
- | TRBJ2-1 | TRBD2 | TRBV3-1/TRBV3-2 | CASSRTSGRAVLNEQFF | TGTGCCAGCAGCCGAACTAGCGGGAGGGCCGTCTTGAATGAGCAGTTCTTC
- | TRBJ2-3 | TRBD2 | TRBV6-4 | CASRRLAGADTQYF | TGTGCCAGCAGGAGACTAGCGGGAGCAGATACGCAGTATTTT
once | TRBJ2-1 | - | TRBV28 | CASSLSDRRMYNEQFF | TGTGCCAGCAGTTTATCCGACAGAAGAATGTACAATGAGCAGTTCTTC
- | TRBJ1-2 | - | TRBV9 | CASSVAGRGQYGYTF | TGTGCCAGCAGCGTAGCAGGCAGGGGCCAATATGGCTACACCTTC
- | TRBJ1-3 | - | TRBV6-5 | CASRLGGPGNTIYF | TGTGCCAGCAGGCTCGGGGGGCCAGGAAACACCATATATTTT
- | TRBJ2-3 | TRBD1 | TRBV2 | CASSGQGLSTDTQYF | TGTGCCAGCAGTGGACAGGGGTTGAGCACAGATACGCAGTATTTT
- | TRBJ1-2 | - | TRBV7-9 | CASNNRANYGYTF | TGTGCCAGCAACAACAGGGCTAACTATGGCTACACCTTC
- | TRBJ1-5 | - | TRBV15 | CATSRQDHSNQPQHF | TGTGCCACCAGTCGACAGGACCATAGCAATCAGCCCCAGCATTTT
- | TRBJ1-1 | - | TRBV6-5 | CASRRQGGEAFF | TGTGCCAGCAGACGACAAGGTGGGGAAGCTTTCTTT
- | TRBJ1-1 | - | TRBV5-1 | CASRTSQGFNEAFF | TGCGCCAGCAGGACATCGCAGGGGTTTAATGAAGCTTTCTTT
- | TRBJ1-2 | TRBD1 | TRBV7-8 | CASSQGGTGNLRGYTF | TGTGCCAGCAGCCAGGGCGGGACAGGGAATTTGAGGGGCTACACCTTC
- | TRBJ1-6 | - | TRBV19 | CASSITVMESPLHF | TGTGCCAGTAGTATTACGGTGATGGAGTCACCCCTCCACTTT
- | TRBJ2-1 | - | TRBV24-1 | CATSDWGQGSEQFF | TGTGCCACCAGTGATTGGGGACAAGGGTCTGAGCAGTTCTTC
once | TRBJ2-2 | TRBD1 | TRBV3-1/TRBV3-2 | CASSQNRGDTGELFF | TGTGCCAGCAGCCAAAACAGGGGAGACACCGGGGAGCTGTTTTTT
- | TRBJ2-2 | TRBD1 | TRBV5-1 | CASNHRGENTGELFF | TGCGCCAGCAACCACAGGGGCGAGAACACCGGGGAGCTGTTTTTT
- | TRBJ1-4 | TRBD1 | TRBV5-1 | CASSLGDRVREKLFF | TGCGCCAGCAGCTTGGGGGACAGGGTGAGAGAAAAACTGTTTTTT
- | TRBJ2-3 | TRBD1 | TRBV9 | CASSGDGTGGDTDTQYF | TGTGCCAGCAGCGGAGACGGGACAGGGGGCGACACAGATACGCAGTATTTT
once | TRBJ1-2 | TRBD1 | TRBV9 | CASSHTGAWTF | TGTGCCAGCAGCCATACAGGGGCCTGGACCTTC
- | TRBJ2-3 | - | TRBV7-6 | CASSLFFETPIEYTQYF | TGTGCCAGCAGCTTATTTTTTGAGACTCCCATCGAGTATACGCAGTATTTT
- | TRBJ2-2 | TRBD2 | TRBV9 | CASSPPGLAGGTGELFF | TGTGCCAGCAGCCCCCCCGGACTAGCGGGGGGGACTGGGGAGCTGTTTTTT
few | TRBJ1-2 | TRBD1 | TRBV7-2 | CAGQDRGLNYGYTF | TGTGCCGGGCAAGACAGGGGGCTTAACTATGGCTACACCTTC
- | TRBJ2-7 | TRBD2 | TRBV6-1 | CASSEFGLAGVYEQYF | TGTGCCAGCAGTGAATTCGGACTAGCGGGAGTGTACGAGCAGTACTTC
- | TRBJ1-2 | TRBD1 | TRBV5-6 | CASSLGDRAYGYTF | TGTGCCAGCAGCCTAGGGGACAGGGCCTATGGCTACACCTTC
many | TRBJ2-7 | TRBD2 | TRBV7-2 | CASSLASLNLAGVTYEQYF | TGTGCCAGCAGCTTAGCGTCCCTAAACTTAGCGGGAGTGACCTACGAGCAGTACTTC
- | TRBJ2-3 | - | TRBV5-8 | CASSLTSTDTQYF | TGTGCCAGCAGCTTGACTAGCACAGATACGCAGTATTTT
- | TRBJ2-2 | - | TRBV7-6 | CASRVSGVATGELFF | TGTGCCAGCAGGGTATCGGGGGTGGCCACCGGGGAGCTGTTTTTT
- | TRBJ2-3 | - | TRBV18 | CASSTSTMGLLTQYF | TGTGCCAGCTCAACATCGACGATGGGCTTATTGACGCAGTATTTT
once | TRBJ2-2 | - | TRBV18 | CASSLGQTFTGELFF | TGTGCCAGCTCACTAGGACAGACCTTTACCGGGGAGCTGTTTTTT
- | TRBJ2-1 | TRBD1 | TRBV27 | CASSLTGISYNEQFF | TGTGCCAGCAGCTTGACAGGGATCTCCTACAATGAGCAGTTCTTC